The clone carrying this TCR beta chain was counted only a few times. The antigen remains unidentified. Sequencing libraries made from TCR beta cDNA carried unique molecular identifiers. TCRdb itself ran the PCR reads through MiXCR, one entry per CDR3 protein. The sample has 700,000 to 800,000 distinct CDR3 sequences, 30% seen once; the top ten hold around 0.56%. The V gene's germline CDR1 is PRHDT and CDR2 FYEKMQ (reference sequence). The CDR3 sequence is 15 residues long. The trim removed 5 bases at V and 6 bases at J, leaving 9 bases unmatched. The sample is drawn from a study of post-analysis software for immune sequencing data. Study-level findings and limits: Compared with controls, patients had more of about 5 TRBV segments, including TRBV5-6, TRBV5-1 and TRBV20-1.

The sample consisted of blood. The TCR comes from a girl aged 10 to 17 with multiple sclerosis. The chain recombines TRBV13 with TRBJ1-1; TRBD1 matches at 10 bases. The CDR3 region has the DNA TGTGCCAGCAGCCCCCCAGGGACAGGGGCCTCTGAAGCTTTCTTT. The encoded protein is CASSPPGTGASEAFF.